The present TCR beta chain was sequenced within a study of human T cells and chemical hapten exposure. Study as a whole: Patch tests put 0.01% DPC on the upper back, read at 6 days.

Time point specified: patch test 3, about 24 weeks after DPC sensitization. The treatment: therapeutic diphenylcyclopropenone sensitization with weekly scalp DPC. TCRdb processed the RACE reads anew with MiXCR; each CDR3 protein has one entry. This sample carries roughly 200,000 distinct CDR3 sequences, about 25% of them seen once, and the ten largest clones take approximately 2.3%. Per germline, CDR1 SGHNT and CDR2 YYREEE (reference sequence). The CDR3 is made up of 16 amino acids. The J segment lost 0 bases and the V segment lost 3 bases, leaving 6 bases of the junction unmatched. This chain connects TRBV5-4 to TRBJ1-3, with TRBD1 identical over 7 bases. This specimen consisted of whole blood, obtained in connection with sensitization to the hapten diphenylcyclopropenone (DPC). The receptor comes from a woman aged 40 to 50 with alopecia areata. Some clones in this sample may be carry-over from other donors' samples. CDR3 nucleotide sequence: TGTGCCAGCAGCTGGGGACAGATAGCCTCTGGAAACACCATATATTTT. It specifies CASSWGQIASGNTIYF.